This note documents a single T cell receptor beta chain sequence. The table lists this clone with a count of one. What this receptor recognizes is not known. Per-nucleotide qualities are absent, and no much larger clonotype sits a single base away. TCRbeta CDR3 regions were amplified from genomic DNA by means of the immunoSEQ Assay, a bias-controlled multiplex PCR. The original methods were these. Nucleated cell counts per sample were estimated from amplification of reference gene primers within the assay. To quantify the absolute abundance of each unique TCRbeta CDR3 rearrangement, sequence reads were collapsed and filtered. For each sample, productive Simpson clonality was calculated by taking the square root of Simpson's diversity index across productive rearrangements. Sourced from immuneACCESS, this table was stored by TCRdb with only in-frame sequences that have V and J called. A share of the clones is absent; for the studies checked, an unresolved V gene accounts for under half, and the remainder has no known explanation. Clonal size and the V and J genes are those of that table, whereas D and trimming came from the DNA. The sample has about 86,000 clones on record, 75% to 90% of them singletons. The ten largest clonotypes hold 0.85% to 1.2% of the sample.

Collaborating institutions collected whole blood in K2EDTA tubes following their own protocols. For TCRbeta analysis, collaborators shipped samples as frozen whole blood, isolated PBMCs, or DNA extracted from either of those sample types. The data derive from a study of blood T cell repertoires in COVID-19 (dated by TCRdb to 2018 to 2021). Study-wide context: Samples from collaborators originated in the United States, Italy and Spain and spanned both the acute and convalescent phases of COVID-19. The prospective study material was composed of cDNA or gDNA derived from T cells, B-cell-depleted T cells, or PBMCs. Deeply sampled blood TCRbeta repertoires from subjects exposed to, actively infected with, or recovered from COVID-19 were included in the dataset. The repertoires were released in a freely available public database intended as a resource for research on the immune response to SARS-CoV-2. The samples were drawn from two sources: the first 160 participants of the ongoing ImmuneRACE study, and 1,000 to 1,500 subjects contributed by 6 global collaborators. Sample metadata almost always included a de-identified subject ID, COVID-19 status, age in years and sex. Where HLA class I and class II types were available, the types were taken from metadata supplied by the sample provider, not from assay-based typing.

The study at large found these results: How much clinical and demographic metadata was included differed by source and by participant, and the metadata was provided uncurated.

Taken from cysteine to phenylalanine, the CDR3 has 13 residues. The retained sequence is limited to the CDR3, 39 bases, with the frame set at the first base. From a lookup of the germline V gene (reference sequence), CDR1 and CDR2 are LGHDT and YNNKEL. V and J are truncated by 5 bases and 0 bases respectively, leaving an intervening sequence of 7 bases. Sequenced: peripheral blood. This receptor chain uses TRBV3-1 (or the pseudogene TRBV3-2) and TRBJ1-2; no D segment can be confidently identified. The receptor comes from a human donor in a cohort sampled during active COVID-19. This receptor has the CDR3 CASSTGANYGYTF. The DNA sequence reads TGTGCCAGCAGCACCGGGGCTAACTATGGCTACACCTTC.